These 30 T cell receptor beta chains came from one sample sequenced in a study of radiotherapy plus CTLA-4 blockade in lung cancer. Profiling relied on immunoSEQ multiplex PCR, and the TCRdb table lists in-frame clones only, not all of them. The sample has 130,000 or so clones, about 87% seen once; the top ten hold about 7%. The sequencing here drew on peripheral blood, taken from a patient treated with radiotherapy plus ipilimumab. The receptors were sampled from a human donor with non-small cell lung cancer that progressed on radiotherapy plus ipilimumab.

V and J are TRBV6-4 and TRBJ1-2; 10 positions agree with TRBD1. Germline CDR1 is MRHNA and CDR2 is SNTAGT. The J segment lost 7 bases and the V segment lost 3 bases, leaving 2 bases of the junction unmatched. There are 13 residues in the CDR3. The CDR3 is CASSERTGGGYTF. The CDR3 DNA reads TGTGCCAGCAGTGAGCGGACAGGGGGTGGCTACACCTTC.

The chain joins TRBV15 to TRBJ2-3; D is unclear. V was trimmed by 1 base and J by 4 bases, leaving 3 bases between them. The CDR3 runs to 12 residues. Germline values: CDR1 LNHNV, CDR2 YYDKDF (reference sequence). The CDR3: CATSRGSDTQYF. The CDR3 DNA reads as TGTGCCACCAGCAGAGGGTCAGATACGCAGTATTTT.

The chain is built from TRBV11-2 and TRBJ2-5; D may be TRBD1 (5 bases). The V gene lost 1 base and the J gene lost 9 bases, with 18 bases spanning the gap. This CDR3 spans 15 amino acids. Germline V gene data show CDR1 as SGHAT and CDR2 as FQNNGV. CDR3 region: CASSLGTFEALAQYF. DNA of the CDR3: TGTGCCAGCAGCTTAGGGACATTCGAGGCATTGGCCCAGTACTTC.

The rearrangement joins TRBV11-2 to TRBJ2-5; 10 nucleotides agree with TRBD1. The CDR3 runs 15 residues. Germline V gene sequence: CDR1 SGHAT, CDR2 FQNNGV. The J segment lost 4 bases and the V segment lost 0 bases, leaving 2 bases of the junction unmatched. The CDR3 bases are TGTGCCAGCAGCTTAGAGACAGGGGGCTTAGAGACCCAGTACTTC. Protein product: CASSLETGGLETQYF.

The V call is TRBV19, the J call TRBJ1-1; the D is unclear. V gave up 5 bases and J gave up 1 base, with 17 bases separating them. CDR3 length: 16 amino acids. Germline lookup yields CDR1 LNHDA and CDR2 SQIVND (reference sequence). As DNA, the CDR3 is TGTGCCAGTAGTCACTCCACCTCAGTGGGGAACACTGAAGCTTTCTTT. Translation gives CASSHSTSVGNTEAFF.

The genes are TRBV5-1 and TRBJ1-2; D is uncertain. Germline lookup yields CDR1 SGHRS and CDR2 YFSETQ. Trimming pared 0 bases from V and 2 bases from J, leaving 5 bases between. The CDR3 covers 13 residues. CDR3 sequence: CASSLDGNYGYTF. CDR3 sequence (DNA): TGCGCCAGCAGCTTGGACGGGAACTATGGCTACACCTTC.

The V call is TRBV18, the J call TRBJ2-7; perhaps D is TRBD1 or TRBD2 (6 bases each). V dropped 3 bases and J dropped 2 bases, with 17 bases sitting between them. This CDR3 region has 16 residues. Germline assignment: CDR1 KGHSH and CDR2 LQKENI. The CDR3 sequence is CASSPPGGAGPYEQYF. The CDR3 bases are TGTGCCAGCTCACCGCCCGGGGGCGCGGGCCCCTACGAGCAGTACTTC.

The chain uses TRBV30 and TRBJ2-2; D may be TRBD2 (5 bases). The germline CDR1 and CDR2 sequences are GTSNPN and SVGIG (reference sequence). The V gene lost 2 bases and the J gene lost 4 bases, with 8 bases spanning the gap. The CDR3 covers 13 residues. This chain's CDR3 is CAWSPRGTGELFF. CDR3 nucleotides: TGTGCCTGGAGTCCACGGGGCACCGGGGAGCTGTTTTTT.

The J gene is TRBJ2-2, the V gene TRBV9, with 7 positions matching TRBD1. CDR1 and CDR2 (germline): SGDLS, YYNGEE. The CDR3 consists of 15 residues. Trimming removed 4 bases from V and 5 bases from J; junction bases left unmatched: 8. This CDR3 reads CASSSEGAGTGELFF. CDR3 DNA sequence: TGTGCCAGCAGCTCAGAGGGGGCTGGAACCGGGGAGCTGTTTTTT.

The V call is TRBV5-1, the J call TRBJ2-1; D is tentatively TRBD1 or TRBD2 (5 bases each). Trimming took off 0 bases at V and 5 bases at J, with 15 bases between the two ends. The V gene's germline CDR1 is SGHRS and CDR2 YFSETQ. There are 16 residues in the CDR3. DNA for the CDR3: TGCGCCAGCAGCTTGGCTCGGGGACCCCCTCACAATGAGCAGTTCTTC. It translates to CASSLARGPPHNEQFF.

This sequence joins TRBV5-6 and TRBJ1-5, with a weak D call TRBD1 (5 bases). This CDR3 spans 14 amino acids. Germline V lookup: CDR1 SGHDT, CDR2 YYEEEE. Deletions cut 2 bases from V and 1 base from J, with 7 bases between. DNA of the CDR3: TGTGCCAGCAGCTTTAGGGGAAGCAATCAGCCCCAGCATTTT. This gives the protein CASSFRGSNQPQHF.

The chain employs TRBV5-6 and TRBJ1-2; the D is unclear. Germline lookup yields CDR1 SGHDT and CDR2 YYEEEE. V dropped 5 bases and J dropped 6 bases, with 14 bases sitting between them. The CDR3 is 13 residues long. The CDR3 DNA is TGTGCCAGCAGTCGGGCCGCGGTTAATGGCTACACCTTC. Protein product: CASSRAAVNGYTF. Supplemented by reference TRBV5-6 and TRBJ1-2, the full variable domain reads DAGVTQSPTHLIKTRGQQVTLRCSPKSGHDTVSWYQQALGQGPQFIFQYYEEEERQRGNFPDRFSGHQFPNYSSELNVNALLLGDSALYLCASSRAAVNGYTFGSGTRLTVV.

The V and J genes are TRBV9 and TRBJ2-3; D unclear. The CDR3 is made up of 14 amino acids. The V and J ends lost 3 bases and 4 bases respectively, with 12 bases between them. Germline V gene data show CDR1 as SGDLS and CDR2 as YYNGEE. Here the CDR3 DNA reads TGTGCCAGCAGCGCAATCAGGAGTGCAGATACGCAGTATTTT. It specifies CASSAIRSADTQYF.

The chain carries TRBV30 and TRBJ1-1, with 9 bases aligning to TRBD1. Germline V gives CDR1 GTSNPN, CDR2 SVGIG (reference sequence). The CDR3 is 13 residues long. V was pared by 7 bases and J by 0 bases, with 3 bases of the junction left unmatched. The CDR3 nucleotides read TGTGCCTTTGGGACAGGGATGAACACTGAAGCTTTCTTT. This translates into CAFGTGMNTEAFF.

V gene TRBV6-1 combines with J gene TRBJ2-1; D is unresolved. CDR1 and CDR2 (germline): MNHNS, SASEGT. The CDR3 is 14 amino acids. V dropped 3 bases and J dropped 9 bases, with 15 bases sitting between them. Here the CDR3 DNA reads TGTGCCAGCAGTGAGGGTCGCTCCTCGGGTGAGCAGTTCTTC. Protein: CASSEGRSSGEQFF.

The genes are TRBV6-5 and TRBJ1-2, with D tentatively TRBD1 (6 bases). V lost 5 bases and J lost 4, with 14 bases in between. Looked up from germline, CDR1 is MNHEY and CDR2 is SVGAGI. CDR3 length equals 14 residues. CDR3 bases: TGTGCCAGCAGTCCCCGGGACAACTTCTATGGCTACACCTTC. It encodes CASSPRDNFYGYTF.

This clone was seen a single time. The chain uses TRBV11-2 and TRBJ1-5; D ambiguous. The CDR3 sequence is 16 residues long. CDR1 and CDR2 (germline): SGHAT, FQNNGV. V lost 4 bases and J 3 bases, leaving 16 bases between the germline ends. The CDR3 here is CASSSSQDYPNQPQHF. The CDR3 DNA sequence: TGTGCCAGCAGCTCCAGTCAAGATTACCCCAATCAGCCCCAGCATTTT. Together with reference TRBV11-2 and TRBJ1-5, the CDR3 gives the full variable domain: EAGVAQSPRYKIIEKRQSVAFWCNPISGHATLYWYQQILGQGPKLLIQFQNNGVVDDSQLPKDRFSAERLKGVDSTLKIQPAKLEDSAVYLCASSSSQDYPNQPQHFGDGTRLSIL.

This clone has a single count. CDR3 region: CASSPGSGHRGYTF. In DNA, the CDR3 is TGTGCCAGTAGTCCAGGTTCCGGGCACCGGGGCTACACCTTC. V gene TRBV19 combines with J gene TRBJ1-2; D ambiguous. The CDR3 is 14 amino acids. CDR1 and CDR2 from the germline V gene are LNHDA and SQIVND (reference sequence). V gave up 5 bases and J gave up 8 bases, with 18 bases separating them.

The chain employs TRBV25-1 and TRBJ2-3; a possible D gene is TRBD2 (5 bases). The length of the CDR3 is 16 residues. Germline values: CDR1 MGHDK, CDR2 SYGVNS. V lost 2 bases to trimming and J lost 3 bases, with 15 bases between them. The CDR3: CASSEVEGRGTDTQYF. The CDR3 nucleotides are TGTGCCAGCAGTGAAGTCGAGGGTCGGGGAACAGATACGCAGTATTTT. The full variable domain, with the rest looked up from reference TRBV25-1 and TRBJ2-3, is EADIYQTPRYLVIGTGKKITLECSQTMGHDKMYWYQQDPGMELHLIHYSYGVNSTEKGDLSSESTVSRIRTEHFPLTLESARPSHTSQYLCASSEVEGRGTDTQYFGPGTRLTVL.

The CDR3 nucleotides read TGTGCCAGCAGCGTAGGGGGACACTATAATGAAAAACTGTTTTTT. Amino acid sequence: CASSVGGHYNEKLFF. The chain uses TRBV9 and TRBJ1-4; maybe TRBD1 (6 bases). The V end lost 0 bases, the J end lost 4 bases, and 10 bases lay between the germline ends. The CDR3 is made up of 15 amino acids. Looked up from germline, CDR1 is SGDLS and CDR2 is YYNGEE.

About this clone itself: A read error may account for a junction end that differs from germline. The rearrangement links TRBV29-1 to TRBJ2-7; 12 nucleotides match TRBD2. The CDR3 runs to 14 residues. The germline V gene has CDR1 SQVTM and CDR2 ANQGSEA. The CDR3, as DNA: TGCAGCGTGGAAGGACTAGCGGGAAACTACGAGCAGTACTTC. This translates into CSVEGLAGNYEQYF.

This chain connects TRBV2 to TRBJ1-1; 7 positions match TRBD1. CDR1 SNHLY and CDR2 FYNNEI come from the germline V gene. This CDR3 comprises 15 residues. The ends lost 2 bases at V and 4 bases at J; junction bases unmatched: 7. The CDR3 loop is CASSEQGGLGTEAFF. The CDR3, as DNA: TGTGCCAGCAGTGAACAGGGGGGCTTGGGCACTGAAGCTTTCTTT.

The genes are TRBV11-2 and TRBJ2-7, with TRBD2 as a possible D gene (5 bases). The CDR3 extends over 13 amino acids. From germline, CDR1 is SGHAT and CDR2 FQNNGV. The V end lost 4 bases, the J end lost 1 base, and 8 bases lay between the germline ends. DNA of the CDR3: TGTGCCAGCAGCTCCATAGCGTCCTACGAGCAGTACTTC. Its protein product is CASSSIASYEQYF.

The gene calls are TRBV5-4 and TRBJ2-7; D is undetermined. The V gene lost 4 bases and the J gene lost 0 bases, with 11 bases spanning the gap. CDR3 length: 14 residues. Per the germline V gene, CDR1 is SGHNT and CDR2 is YYREEE (reference sequence). The CDR3 DNA follows: TGTGCCAGCAGCGAGCGTCCGAGCTCCTACGAGCAGTACTTC. Translated: CASSERPSSYEQYF.

This chain uses TRBV18 with TRBJ1-4; D is ambiguous. Trimming shortened V by 4 bases and J by 2 bases, and 8 bases separated the two germline ends. CDR1 is KGHSH and CDR2 is LQKENI in the germline V gene. The CDR3 is 14 residues long. This CDR3 reads CASSRGPTNEKLFF. Here the CDR3 DNA reads TGTGCCAGCTCACGCGGGCCTACTAATGAAAAACTGTTTTTT.

CDR3 sequence: CASSSRQGANTGELFF. The CDR3 bases are TGTGCCAGCAGCTCACGACAGGGGGCAAACACCGGGGAGCTGTTTTTT. The V call is TRBV5-4, the J call TRBJ2-2, with 10 bases identical to TRBD1. Germline CDR1 reads SGHNT; CDR2 reads YYREEE (reference sequence). This CDR3 has 16 residues. V trimming: 3 bases; J trimming: 2 bases; junction bases outside the gene matches: 4.

The V call is TRBV5-6, the J call TRBJ2-7; D is perhaps TRBD2 (5 bases). V was trimmed by 3 bases and J by 2 bases, leaving 9 bases between them. CDR1 and CDR2 from the germline V gene are SGHDT and YYEEEE. CDR3 length equals 13 residues. CDR3 region: CASSSPRAYEQYF. The CDR3 DNA reads as TGTGCCAGCAGCTCACCGCGGGCCTACGAGCAGTACTTC. The complete variable domain, with remaining parts taken from reference TRBV5-6 and TRBJ2-7, reads DAGVTQSPTHLIKTRGQQVTLRCSPKSGHDTVSWYQQALGQGPQFIFQYYEEEERQRGNFPDRFSGHQFPNYSSELNVNALLLGDSALYLCASSSPRAYEQYFGPGTRLTVT.

The chain has TRBV6-6 and TRBJ2-7; 7 bases match TRBD1. The junction had 9 bases not matched to a gene; V was cut back by 5 bases and J by 5 bases. Germline V gene sequence: CDR1 MNHNY, CDR2 SVGAGI (reference sequence). The CDR3 totals 14 residues. The CDR3 spells CASSRDSLYHEQYF. The CDR3 DNA reads TGTGCCAGCAGTCGGGACAGTCTTTACCACGAGCAGTACTTC.

This clone was observed a few times. This rearrangement joins TRBV2 to TRBJ2-1; D tentatively fits TRBD1 or TRBD2 (6 bases each). Germline loops: CDR1 SNHLY, CDR2 FYNNEI. The CDR3 loop spans 12 amino acids. V lost 7 bases and J 9 bases, leaving 13 bases between the germline ends. CDR3: CASTQGTFEQFF. The DNA for the CDR3 is TGTGCCAGCACCCAGGGGACTTTTGAGCAGTTCTTC.

This rearrangement joins TRBV19 to TRBJ2-5; possibly TRBD1 for D (6 bases). The J call may not be correct, given that the DNA end is closer to TRBJ2-7. The CDR3 covers 14 residues. Per the germline V gene, CDR1 is LNHDA and CDR2 is SQIVND (reference sequence). CDR3: CASSIGLQGNEQYF. The CDR3 DNA reads as TGTGCCAGTAGTATAGGCCTACAGGGTAACGAGCAGTACTTC.